This TCR beta chain is from a study of shared clonotypes between healthy human individuals. Germline-derived CDR1 and CDR2 are SGHTA and FQGNSA. This CDR3 comprises 16 residues. J lost 4 bases, V lost 1 base, and 8 bases had no gene match. TCRdb's table, derived via immunoSEQ multiplex PCR, lists solely in-frame clones and lacks some. The sample gives about 2 million clones, approximately 95% of which show up once; 0.9% to 1.3% is in the top ten. Cells designated naive CD8 were CD45RO-negative and were positively selected for CCR7, with terminally differentiated effector memory CD45RA+ cells excluded.

Specimen: naive CD8+ T cells sorted from blood. The chain combines TRBV7-2 with TRBJ2-7, with 9 nucleotides matching TRBD2. This receptor was identified in a man aged 18 to 29 in good health. CDR3 sequence reads: CASSLDVAGGRYEQYF. The CDR3 bases are TGTGCCAGCAGCTTAGATGTCGCGGGAGGGCGGTACGAGCAGTACTTC.